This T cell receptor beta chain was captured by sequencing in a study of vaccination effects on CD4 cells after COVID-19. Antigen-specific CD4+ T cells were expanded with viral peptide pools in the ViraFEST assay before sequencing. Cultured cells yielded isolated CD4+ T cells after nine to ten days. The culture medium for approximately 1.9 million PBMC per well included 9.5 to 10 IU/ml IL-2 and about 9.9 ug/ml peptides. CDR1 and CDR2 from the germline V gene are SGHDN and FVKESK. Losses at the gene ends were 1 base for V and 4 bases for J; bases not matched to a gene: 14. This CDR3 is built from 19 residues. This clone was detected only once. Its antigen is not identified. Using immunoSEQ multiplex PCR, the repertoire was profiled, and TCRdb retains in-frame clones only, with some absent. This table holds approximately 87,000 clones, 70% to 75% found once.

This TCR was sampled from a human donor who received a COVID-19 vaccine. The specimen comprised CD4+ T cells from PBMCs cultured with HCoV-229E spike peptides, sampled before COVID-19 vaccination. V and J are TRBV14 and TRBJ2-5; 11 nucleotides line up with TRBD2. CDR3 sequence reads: CASSQAPLAGAYPRETQYF. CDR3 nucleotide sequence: TGTGCCAGCAGCCAAGCCCCACTAGCGGGGGCTTACCCTAGAGAGACCCAGTACTTC.